This T cell receptor (beta chain) was recovered during a study of blood T cell repertoires in COVID-19. Background on the study: Researchers got acute and convalescent COVID-19 samples from the United States, Italy and Spain.

Per the original methods: Scientists estimated how many nucleated cells there were by amplifying reference gene primers. Only in-frame clones appear in the TCRdb table, and some are missing; sequencing was by immunoSEQ multiplex PCR. The V and J calls and clone size come from that table; D and trimming were worked out from the DNA. Here the sample spans around 340,000 clones, around four fifths being singletons. Trimming took off 6 bases at V and 10 bases at J, with 22 bases between the two ends. CDR1 and CDR2 (germline): LNHDA, SQIVND (reference sequence). This CDR3 has 16 amino acids. Sequences were obtained from peripheral blood. This rearrangement joins TRBV19 to TRBJ1-6, with a tentative D call TRBD1 (5 bases). This TCR derives from a man aged 30 to 39 with active or convalescent COVID-19. The CDR3 DNA reads TGTGCCAGTAGACCCCTCAGGGACGGGGGGTGGTCACCCCTCCACTTT. The encoded protein is CASRPLRDGGWSPLHF.